One and the same sample provided the 16 T cell receptor beta chains below, sequenced in a study. TCRdb ran MiXCR on the RT-PCR reads and lists one entry per CDR3 protein. The sample records around 700,000 distinct CDR3 sequences, 12% to 15% being singletons. The material sequenced was memory CD4+ T cells from blood. These receptors were taken from a female donor in good health, serving as a healthy control.

The sample holds many counts of this clonotype. The chain combines TRBV29-1 with TRBJ1-3, with a weak D call TRBD1 (5 bases). The CDR3 has 16 residues. Looked up from germline, CDR1 is SQVTM and CDR2 is ANQGSEA. V shed 4 bases and J shed 0 bases, with 16 bases lying between them. The CDR3 DNA reads as TGCAGCGTTGCGGGGACCAGCACAGGCTCTGGAAACACCATATATTTT. It is translated as CSVAGTSTGSGNTIYF. The whole variable domain, remainder taken from reference TRBV29-1 and TRBJ1-3, is SAVISQKPSRDICQRGTSLTIQCQVDSQVTMMFWYRQQPGQSLTLIATANQGSEATYESGFVIDKFPISRPNLTFSTLTVSNMSPEDSSIYLCSVAGTSTGSGNTIYFGEGSWLTVV.

The chain employs TRBV28 and TRBJ2-7, with 11 bases that match TRBD1. The CDR3 loop spans 14 amino acids. The V gene end was trimmed by 8 bases and the J gene end by 3 bases; junction bases not matched to a gene: 6. Germline assignment: CDR1 MDHEN and CDR2 SYDVKM. CDR3 bases: TGTGCCAGCTGGAGGGGACAGGGGGGCTACGAGCAGTACTTC. It codes for CASWRGQGGYEQYF.

This clonotype was detected only a few times. The chain carries TRBV10-3 and TRBJ2-6; D possibly uses TRBD1 or TRBD2 (5 bases each). V was pared by 8 bases and J by 2 bases, with 10 bases between. Per germline, CDR1 ENHRY and CDR2 SYGVKD. The CDR3 contains 14 residues. Here the CDR3 DNA reads TGTGCCATCGTGGGGGAAGCTGGGGCCAACGTCCTGACTTTC. This sequence encodes CAIVGEAGANVLTF.

In this sample, this clonotype turned up a few times. J is TRBJ2-5 and V is TRBV5-1, with a tentative D call TRBD2 (6 bases). Germline CDR1 is SGHRS and CDR2 is YFSETQ. The CDR3 extends over 15 amino acids. Trimming left V 1 base short and J 4 bases short, with 14 bases between. CDR3 in DNA: TGCGCCAGCAGCTTGCGGGAGTTTCAGGCAGAGACCCAGTACTTC. Protein: CASSLREFQAETQYF.

This clonotype showed up many times. V and J are TRBV29-1 and TRBJ2-7; perhaps D is TRBD1 or TRBD2 (5 bases each). This CDR3 is built from 12 residues. The V end lost 7 bases, the J end lost 0 bases, and 10 bases lay between the germline ends. From germline, CDR1 is SQVTM and CDR2 ANQGSEA. CDR3 region: CSAGTPSYEQYF. CDR3 DNA: TGCAGCGCTGGGACGCCCTCCTACGAGCAGTACTTC.

About this clonotype itself: This may be a read error, as it is one base from a much larger clone. This chain uses TRBV12-3 or TRBV12-4 with TRBJ2-2; D uncertain. The CDR3 consists of 15 residues. The CDR3 loop is CASSFGVPNAGELFF. The CDR3 coding sequence is TGTGCCAGCAGTTTCGGCGTTCCGAACGCCGGGGAGCTGTTTTTT.

This clonotype showed up just a few times. The V gene is TRBV27, the J gene TRBJ1-1; a weak D match, TRBD1 (5 bases). CDR1 and CDR2 (germline): MNHEY, SMNVEV (reference sequence). The CDR3 has 13 amino acids. V dropped 7 bases and J dropped 0 bases, with 9 bases sitting between them. The CDR3, as DNA: TGTGCCAGCATGGGGCATCTGAACACTGAAGCTTTCTTT. Its translation: CASMGHLNTEAFF.

This sequence joins TRBV7-9 and TRBJ1-1; 9 bases are a match to TRBD1. Looked up from germline, CDR1 is SEHNR and CDR2 is FQNEAQ (reference sequence). The CDR3 is made up of 18 amino acids. The V and J ends lost 4 bases and 2 bases, in that order; junction bases with no gene match: 14. CDR3 protein: CASSSFVRDRAPNTEAFF. The CDR3, as DNA: TGTGCCAGCAGCTCCTTTGTCCGGGACAGGGCCCCCAACACTGAAGCTTTCTTT.

This clonotype has ten or more counts. The rearrangement joins TRBV29-1 to TRBJ2-5; TRBD1 matches at 9 bases. The trim removed 6 bases at V and 4 bases at J, leaving 3 bases unmatched. This CDR3 region has 12 residues. Germline V lookup: CDR1 SQVTM, CDR2 ANQGSEA. The CDR3 DNA is TGCAGCGTGGAGGGACAGGGAGAGACCCAGTACTTC. This codes for CSVEGQGETQYF.

This clonotype appeared a few times. The chain carries TRBV2 and TRBJ1-2; 10 bases fit TRBD1. CDR1 is SNHLY, CDR2 FYNNEI, per germline. The ends lost 7 bases at V and 8 bases at J; junction bases unmatched: 7. CDR3 length: 13 residues. The CDR3 is CASTLDRGQGYTF. Here the CDR3 DNA reads TGTGCCAGCACCCTCGACAGGGGGCAAGGCTACACCTTC.

This chain links TRBV30 with TRBJ2-2; the D is unclear. The CDR3 length is 13 residues. V lost 1 base, J lost 7 bases, and 10 bases lay in between. Germline CDR1 and CDR2: GTSNPN and SVGIG (reference sequence). The CDR3: CAWSAQTGGELFF. CDR3 DNA sequence: TGTGCCTGGAGTGCCCAAACGGGCGGGGAGCTGTTTTTT.

The table lists this clonotype with many counts. The chain recombines TRBV5-6 with TRBJ2-1; 9 bases fit TRBD2. Germline lookup yields CDR1 SGHDT and CDR2 YYEEEE. This CDR3 spans 17 amino acids. J lost 4 bases, V lost 0 bases, and 8 bases had no gene match. The CDR3 sequence is CASSLETSGGQYNEQFF. DNA of the CDR3: TGTGCCAGCAGCTTGGAGACTAGCGGAGGACAGTACAATGAGCAGTTCTTC.

The chain couples TRBV20-1 to TRBJ1-1; D is uncertain. The CDR3 loop spans 15 amino acids. Germline loops: CDR1 DFQATT, CDR2 SNEGSKA (reference sequence). V was clipped by 5 bases and J by 7 bases, with 23 bases between them. In nucleotides, the CDR3 is TGCAGTGCTCCCCCCGCAGGTCTAAGGGCGAATGAAGCTTTCTTT. It is translated as CSAPPAGLRANEAFF.

This clonotype has only a few counts. The gene calls are TRBV7-8 and TRBJ2-5, with TRBD1 identical over 8 bases. CDR1 SGHVS and CDR2 FQNEAQ come from the germline V gene. This CDR3 is 15 amino acids long. V shed 3 bases, J shed 4 bases, and the junction held 7 bases outside the gene matches. CDR3 in DNA: TGTGCCAGCAGCTTTGGGACCACAGGGGGAGAGACCCAGTACTTC. This translates into CASSFGTTGGETQYF.

This clonotype has a count of ten or more. J is TRBJ2-7 and V is TRBV5-1; D is ambiguous. The CDR3 length is 13 residues. V was pared by 0 bases and J by 7 bases, with 11 bases between. Germline assignment: CDR1 SGHRS and CDR2 YFSETQ. CDR3 in amino acids: CASSLGSAWEQYF. CDR3 in DNA: TGCGCCAGCAGCTTGGGTTCCGCTTGGGAGCAGTACTTC.

The J gene is TRBJ2-7, the V gene TRBV6-2 or TRBV6-3; TRBD2 is a possible D gene (5 bases). This CDR3 comprises 13 residues. Looked up from germline, CDR1 is MNHEY and CDR2 is SVGEGT. Trimming cost V 7 bases and J 7 bases, with 17 bases left between them. CDR3 in amino acids: CASNSGVSEEQYF. CDR3 nucleotide sequence: TGTGCCAGCAACTCCGGGGTCTCCGAGGAGCAGTACTTC.